A selection of T cell receptor beta chains follows, all from one sample in a study of T-cell reconstitution after alpha-beta-depleted transplantation in children. In TCRdb, the PCR reads were re-called with MiXCR into one record per CDR3 protein. The table has about a million distinct CDR3 sequences, about 29% seen once. Material: PBMCs, mostly from graft donor cells, obtained 360 days after TCRalphabeta/CD19-depleted stem cell transplant. Every receptor here comes from a boy under three years old who had a stem cell transplant for SCID, so the T cells may come from the graft donor. CDR3s include the opening cysteine and the closing phenylalanine or tryptophan. The D gene is left open where the match is weak. Only some rows state a clone size, as once, few, many or a class for expanded clones.

TRBV6-1,TRBJ2-1,.,.,TGTGCCAGCAGTGCTTACAGGGCTGGCTACAATGAGCAGTTCTTC,CASSAYRAGYNEQFF
TRBV7-8,TRBJ1-5,.,.,TGTGCCAGCAGCTTAGCCAATTATCAGCCCCAGCATTTT,CASSLANYQPQHF
TRBV6-1,TRBJ2-5,TRBD2,.,TGTGCCAGCAGTGGGGGGGGAGGGATTGAGACCCAGTACTTC,CASSGGGGIETQYF
TRBV4-2,TRBJ2-1,.,few,TGTGCCAGCAGATCCTCGACAGCTGCCTTCCTAGAATTACACTCCTACAATGAGCAGTTCTTC,CASRSSTAAFLELHSYNEQFF
TRBV29-1,TRBJ2-3,.,.,TGCAGCGTTGAAGACCAGGGTGTCACAGATACGCAGTATTTT,CSVEDQGVTDTQYF
TRBV29-1,TRBJ1-1,.,.,TGCAGCGTTGATAGGTCAGGGTCGAACACTGAAGCTTTCTTT,CSVDRSGSNTEAFF
TRBV29-1,TRBJ1-2,.,few,TGCAGCGTTGTTATCCAGGACTCTTCCTCGGGAGGCTACACCTTC,CSVVIQDSSSGGYTF
TRBV5-1,TRBJ2-1,.,.,TGCGCCAGCAGCCAAAGCCAACCCTCGGATGAGCAGTTCTTC,CASSQSQPSDEQFF
TRBV7-2,TRBJ2-7,.,.,TGTGCCAGCAGCTTAGCGGCCACCTCCTACGAGCAGTACTTC,CASSLAATSYEQYF
TRBV5-6,TRBJ1-4,TRBD1,few,TGTGCCAGCAGCGCGGGATGGGACAGTCCAGCGAATGAAAAACTGTTTTTT,CASSAGWDSPANEKLFF
TRBV5-4,TRBJ2-3,TRBD2,.,TGTGCCAGCAGCTTGGGACTAGCGGGGGGGCTGGATACGCAGTATTTT,CASSLGLAGGLDTQYF
TRBV6-2/TRBV6-3,TRBJ1-6,.,.,TGTGCCAGCAGTTTGGGACTCCTGAGGTCACCCCTCCACTTT,CASSLGLLRSPLHF
TRBV5-1,TRBJ2-3,TRBD2,once,TGCGCCAGCAGCCACTCCGGCGGGGGGGCCCGAGATACGCAGTATTTT,CASSHSGGGARDTQYF
TRBV20-1,TRBJ2-5,.,.,TGCAGTGCTAATCCCAGGGGGGAAGAGACCCAGTACTTC,CSANPRGEETQYF
TRBV12-3/TRBV12-4,TRBJ2-4,.,many,TGTGCCAGCACCCCTAGGGGGGAGCTAGGGGGAAACATTCAGTACTTC,CASTPRGELGGNIQYF
TRBV6-2/TRBV6-3,TRBJ2-3,.,few,TGTGCCAGCAGTTTTGGGGACAAAACGTCCGGTTATACGCAGTATTTT,CASSFGDKTSGYTQYF
TRBV7-9,TRBJ2-1,TRBD2,.,TGTGCCAGCAGCTTAGCTAGCGGGATGTACAATGAGCAGTTCTTC,CASSLASGMYNEQFF
TRBV4-3,TRBJ2-1,.,.,TGCGCCAGCAGCCAAGAGAGGACTGGCGCGAGCTCCTACAATGAGCAGTTCTTC,CASSQERTGASSYNEQFF
TRBV4-1,TRBJ1-6,.,once,TGCGCCAGCAGCCAAGGGCAGGGGATTTATAATTCACCCCTCCACTTT,CASSQGQGIYNSPLHF
TRBV10-3,TRBJ2-7,.,.,TGTGCCATCAGTGGGTCGGGGTCCTACGAGCAGTACTTC,CAISGSGSYEQYF
TRBV12-3/TRBV12-4,TRBJ2-3,.,.,TGTGCCAGCAGCCAAGGGATGGGGGAGCTCACAGATACGCAGTATTTT,CASSQGMGELTDTQYF